The TCR beta chain described here comes from a study of CD8+CD57+ T cells in acquired aplastic anemia. In its sample, this clonotype was seen many times. Its antigen is not identified. V dropped 8 bases and J dropped 15; count of bases not matched to a gene: 8. Germline lookup yields CDR1 SGHDN and CDR2 FVKESK. The CDR3 runs to 12 residues. Investigators profiled TCR beta VDJ and CDR3 from genomic DNA template. TCRdb independently ran MiXCR on the reads; one entry per CDR3 protein. The sample carries some 160,000 distinct CDR3 sequences, 40% to 55% recorded once. Sequencing was done on patients that had shown CD8+CD57+ cell expansion by flow cytometry. As a group, the patients uniformly had severe acquired aplastic anemia. Notes on the study in general: The same twenty-nine CD8+ CDR3 sequences occurred in patients and in controls.

Sequencing used sorted CD4+, CD8+, or CD8+CD57+ T cells (not recorded which) from PBMCs. The chain carries TRBV14 and TRBJ2-1; TRBD2 aligns across 12 bases. This TCR came from a human donor with aplastic anemia. The CDR3 region has the DNA TGTGCCAGCCTGGCTAGCGGGGGGGCCCCGTTCTTC. It encodes CASLASGGAPFF.